The T cell receptor beta chain described here comes from a study of molecular identifiers for immune sequencing clone quantification. The V gene's germline CDR1 is SGHDN and CDR2 FVKESK. This CDR3 spans 14 amino acids. Germline trimming cut 4 bases from V and 8 bases from J; bases unmatched to any gene: 8. In preparing bulk TCR libraries, previously described methods and listed TCR primers were used. From the PCR reads, TCRdb called clonotypes with MiXCR, one entry per CDR3 protein. In the table there are roughly 12,000 distinct CDR3 sequences, approximately 15% of which are singletons. This sequence was found in a human donor in good health. Some libraries in this study had Jurkat cell RNA spiked in. The V and J genes are TRBV14 and TRBJ2-4; 7 bases are a match to TRBD2. Sample: naive CD8+ T cells from blood, with Jurkat cell RNA spiked in. Noted subset: FACS-sorted CD8+CD4-CCR7+CD45RA+ naive T cells. The CDR3 region is CASSLREGRDIQYF. In DNA, the CDR3 is TGTGCCAGCAGCCTCAGGGAGGGTCGGGACATTCAGTACTTC.